A selection of T cell receptor beta chains follows, all from one sample in a study of T cell changes during pregnancy in multiple sclerosis. Method: immunoSEQ multiplex PCR; TCRdb's copy keeps in-frame clones and lacks some. The sample consists of about 34,000 clones, around 90% of them appearing once. Material: peripheral blood, obtained in the second trimester of pregnancy. All receptors derive from a female donor in good health, enrolled as a control in a pregnancy study. The CDR3 runs from the conserved cysteine through the conserved F or W. The D gene is left open where the match is weak. The size field is filled for only some rows; it gives once, few, many or a size class.

TRBV30	NA	NA	TRBJ2-1	TGTGCCTGGAGTCCCCTCACGTCGCGCTCCTACAATGAGCAGTTCTTC	CAWSPLTSRSYNEQFF
TRBV10-3	TRBD1	NA	TRBJ1-1	TGTGCCATCAGTGACAGGGGGCTTAAGGTCACTGAAGCTTTCTTT	CAISDRGLKVTEAFF
TRBV2	NA	NA	TRBJ1-2	TGTGCCAGCAGTGACGGTATCGGGGTAGTTAGCCACACCTTC	CASSDGIGVVSHTF
TRBV7-9	TRBD2	once	TRBJ2-3	TGTGCCAGCAGCTTAAAGGTTGCGGGGGGGCGCATCACAGATACGCAGTATTTT	CASSLKVAGGRITDTQYF
TRBV28	NA	NA	TRBJ2-3	TGTGCCAGCAGTGACAGAAGGGATACGCAGTATTTT	CASSDRRDTQYF
TRBV21-1	NA	NA	TRBJ2-3	TGTGCCAGCAGCAATCCGTGCGGGAGGGCCAAACCTAAAGCAGATACGCAGTATTTT	CASSNPCGRAKPKADTQYF
TRBV9	TRBD1	NA	TRBJ2-3	TGTGCCAGCAGCGTAGTAGGGACAGGGGAGACAGATACGCAGTATTTT	CASSVVGTGETDTQYF
TRBV2	NA	NA	TRBJ2-5	TGTGCCAGCTCTCAAGAGACCCAGTACTTC	CASSQETQYF
TRBV9	TRBD2	NA	TRBJ2-5	TGTGCCAGCAGCCCGGTGGGGGGACTAGCGTCAGCAGAGACCCAGTACTTC	CASSPVGGLASAETQYF
TRBV27	TRBD2	NA	TRBJ2-1	TGTGCCAGCAGTTCGAGCGGGGTTTTCTACAATGAGCAGTTCTTC	CASSSSGVFYNEQFF
TRBV6-5	TRBD2	NA	TRBJ2-7	TGTGCCAGCAGATTAGCGGGAGGCTCAGGCCACGAGCAGTACTTC	CASRLAGGSGHEQYF
TRBV7-6	NA	NA	TRBJ1-4	TGTGCCAGCAGGGACAAGGTTGCAACTAATGAAAAACTGTTTTTT	CASRDKVATNEKLFF
TRBV9	NA	NA	TRBJ2-3	TGTGCCAGCAGCGTGAGGACAAGCACAGATACGCAGTATTTT	CASSVRTSTDTQYF
TRBV25-1	NA	NA	TRBJ1-1	TGTGCCAGCAGTGAATTTACAGGGATGGACACTGAAGCTTTCTTT	CASSEFTGMDTEAFF
TRBV5-1	TRBD1	NA	TRBJ2-3	TGCGCCAGCAGCTTGGGACAGGGGGGCACAGATACGCAGTATTTT	CASSLGQGGTDTQYF
TRBV7-9	TRBD1	NA	TRBJ1-5	TGTGCCAGCAGCTCCGGACAGGGGGCCTTTCCCGATCAGCCCCAGCATTTT	CASSSGQGAFPDQPQHF
TRBV6-1	NA	NA	TRBJ2-1	TGTGCCAGCAGTGAAAGTTACGGGGGAGCGGGTGAGCAGTTCTTC	CASSESYGGAGEQFF
TRBV7-8	TRBD1	NA	TRBJ2-7	TGTGCCAGCAGTTCTCCGGGACAGGGATCCTACGAGCAGTACTTC	CASSSPGQGSYEQYF
TRBV4-3	NA	NA	TRBJ2-7	TGCGCCAGCAGCCAAGATCTGGCAGGGACTGGGTACGAGCAGTACTTC	CASSQDLAGTGYEQYF
TRBV6-5	TRBD1	NA	TRBJ2-2	TGTGCCAGCAGCCCGGACAGGGGGAACACCGGGGAGCTGTTTTTT	CASSPDRGNTGELFF